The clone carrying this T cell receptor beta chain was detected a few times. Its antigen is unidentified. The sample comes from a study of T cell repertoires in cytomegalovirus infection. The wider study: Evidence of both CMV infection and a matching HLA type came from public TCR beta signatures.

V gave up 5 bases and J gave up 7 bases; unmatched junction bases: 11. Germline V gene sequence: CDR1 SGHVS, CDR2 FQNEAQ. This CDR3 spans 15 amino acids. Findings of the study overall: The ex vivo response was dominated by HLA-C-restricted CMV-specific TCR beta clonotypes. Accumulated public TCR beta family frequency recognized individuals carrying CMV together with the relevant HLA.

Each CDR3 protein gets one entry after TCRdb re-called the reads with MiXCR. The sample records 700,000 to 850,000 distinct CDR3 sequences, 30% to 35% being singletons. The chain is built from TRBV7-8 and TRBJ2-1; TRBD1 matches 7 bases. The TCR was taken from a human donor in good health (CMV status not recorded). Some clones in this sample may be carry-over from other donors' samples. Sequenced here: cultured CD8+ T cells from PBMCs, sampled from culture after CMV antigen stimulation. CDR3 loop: CASSHRNRGINEQFF. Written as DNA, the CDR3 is TGTGCCAGCAGCCACCGGAACAGGGGTATTAATGAGCAGTTCTTC.